The clone carrying this T cell receptor beta chain showed up many times. Preparation of the TCRbeta library involved a method that used unique molecular identifiers. TCRdb passed the PCR reads through MiXCR, listing each CDR3 protein once. The sample lists hundreds of thousands of distinct CDR3 sequences, roughly a tenth occurring once. The data are from a study of T-cell reconstitution after alpha-beta-depleted transplantation in children. V shed 1 base, J shed 6 bases, and the junction held 7 bases outside the gene matches. The CDR3 is 15 amino acids. Germline assignment: CDR1 DFQATT and CDR2 SNEGSKA (reference sequence).

The sample was PBMCs from the stem cell graft donor, taken from the stem cell graft. This receptor was identified in a human donor who donated a stem cell graft to a child with acute myeloid leukemia. This chain uses TRBV20-1 with TRBJ2-2, with 8 nucleotides matching TRBD2. This chain's CDR3 is CSARVPGLGAGELFF. CDR3 bases: TGCAGTGCTAGAGTACCGGGACTAGGAGCCGGGGAGCTGTTTTTT.